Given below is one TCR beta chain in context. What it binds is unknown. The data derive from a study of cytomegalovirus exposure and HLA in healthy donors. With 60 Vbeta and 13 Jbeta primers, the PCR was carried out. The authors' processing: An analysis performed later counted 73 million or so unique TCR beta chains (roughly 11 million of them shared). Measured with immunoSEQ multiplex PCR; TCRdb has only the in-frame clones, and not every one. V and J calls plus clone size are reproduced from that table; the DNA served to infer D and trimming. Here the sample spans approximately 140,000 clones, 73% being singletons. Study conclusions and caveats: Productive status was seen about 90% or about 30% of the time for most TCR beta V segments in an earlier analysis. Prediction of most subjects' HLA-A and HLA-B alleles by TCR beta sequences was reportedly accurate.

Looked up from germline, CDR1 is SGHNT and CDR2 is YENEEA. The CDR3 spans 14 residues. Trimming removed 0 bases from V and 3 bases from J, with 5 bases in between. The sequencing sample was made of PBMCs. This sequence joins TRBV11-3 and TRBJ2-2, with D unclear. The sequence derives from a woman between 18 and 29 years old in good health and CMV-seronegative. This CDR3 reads CASSLDSYTGELFF. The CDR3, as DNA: TGTGCCAGCAGCTTAGACTCCTACACCGGGGAGCTGTTTTTT.